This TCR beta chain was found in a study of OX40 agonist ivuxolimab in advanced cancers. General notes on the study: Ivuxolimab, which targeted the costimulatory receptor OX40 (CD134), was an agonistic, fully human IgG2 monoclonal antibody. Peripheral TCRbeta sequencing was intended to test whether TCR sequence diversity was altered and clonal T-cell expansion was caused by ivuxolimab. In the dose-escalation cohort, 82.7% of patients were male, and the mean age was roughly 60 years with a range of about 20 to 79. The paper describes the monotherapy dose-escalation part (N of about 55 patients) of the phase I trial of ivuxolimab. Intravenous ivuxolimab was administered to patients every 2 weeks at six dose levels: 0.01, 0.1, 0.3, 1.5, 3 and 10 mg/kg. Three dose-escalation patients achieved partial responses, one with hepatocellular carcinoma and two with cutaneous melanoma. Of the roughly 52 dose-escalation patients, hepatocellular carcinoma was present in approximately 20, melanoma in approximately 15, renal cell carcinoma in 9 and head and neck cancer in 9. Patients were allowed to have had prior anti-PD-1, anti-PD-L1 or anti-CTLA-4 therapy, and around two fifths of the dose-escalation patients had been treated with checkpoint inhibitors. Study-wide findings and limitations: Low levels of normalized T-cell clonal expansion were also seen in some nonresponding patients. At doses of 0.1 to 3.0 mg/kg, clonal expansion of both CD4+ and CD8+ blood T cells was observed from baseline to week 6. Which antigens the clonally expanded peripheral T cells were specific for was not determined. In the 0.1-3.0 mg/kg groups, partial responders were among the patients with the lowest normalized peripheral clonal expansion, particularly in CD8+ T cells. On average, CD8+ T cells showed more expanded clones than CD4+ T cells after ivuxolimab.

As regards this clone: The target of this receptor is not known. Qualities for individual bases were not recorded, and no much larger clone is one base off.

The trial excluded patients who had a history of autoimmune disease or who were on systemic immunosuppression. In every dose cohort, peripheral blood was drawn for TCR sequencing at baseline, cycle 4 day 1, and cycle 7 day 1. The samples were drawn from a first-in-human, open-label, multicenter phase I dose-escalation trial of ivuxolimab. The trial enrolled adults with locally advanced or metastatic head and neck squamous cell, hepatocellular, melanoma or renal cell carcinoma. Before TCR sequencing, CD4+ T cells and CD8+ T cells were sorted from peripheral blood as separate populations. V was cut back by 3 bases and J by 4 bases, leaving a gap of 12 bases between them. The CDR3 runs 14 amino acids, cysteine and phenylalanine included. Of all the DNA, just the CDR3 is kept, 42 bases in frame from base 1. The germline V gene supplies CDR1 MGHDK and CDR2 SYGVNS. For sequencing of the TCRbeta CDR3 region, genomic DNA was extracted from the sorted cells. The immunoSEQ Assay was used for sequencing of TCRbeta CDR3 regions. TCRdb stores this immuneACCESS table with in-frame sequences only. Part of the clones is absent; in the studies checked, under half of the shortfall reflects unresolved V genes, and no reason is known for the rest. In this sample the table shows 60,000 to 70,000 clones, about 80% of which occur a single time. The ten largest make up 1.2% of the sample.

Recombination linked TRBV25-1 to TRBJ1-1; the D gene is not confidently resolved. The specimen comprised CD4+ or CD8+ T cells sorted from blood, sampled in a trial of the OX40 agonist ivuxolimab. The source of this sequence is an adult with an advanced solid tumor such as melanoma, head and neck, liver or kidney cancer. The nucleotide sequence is TGTGCCAGCAGTGACCCCAGGATCCGCACTGAAGCTTTCTTT. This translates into CASSDPRIRTEAFF. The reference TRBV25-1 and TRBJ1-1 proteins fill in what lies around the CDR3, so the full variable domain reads EADIYQTPRYLVIGTGKKITLECSQTMGHDKMYWYQQDPGMELHLIHYSYGVNSTEKGDLSSESTVSRIRTEHFPLTLESARPSHTSQYLCASSDPRIRTEAFFGQGTRLTVV.